This is a list of T cell receptor beta chains from one sample in a study of cytomegalovirus exposure and HLA in healthy donors. Clones were read by immunoSEQ multiplex PCR, and TCRdb kept only the in-frame ones, dropping some. This table has roughly 57,000 clones, 93% appearing once. Material: PBMCs. The receptors come from a woman aged 18 to 35 in good health and CMV-seropositive. The CDR3 runs from the conserved cysteine through the conserved F or W. D genes are given only for firm matches. Size tells how often a clone was seen (once, few, many) or the class of an expanded clone, and some rows leave it out.

CDR3 DNA: TGTGCCAGTAGTAAAGGGGGCGGTGAAGCTTTCTTT; CDR3 protein: CASSKGGGEAFF; J gene: TRBJ1-1; D gene: TRBD1; V gene: TRBV19; clone size: NA
CDR3 DNA: TGTGCCAGCAGCGCCGGGACAGGGGGACCTGAAGCTTTCTTT; CDR3 protein: CASSAGTGGPEAFF; J gene: TRBJ1-1; D gene: TRBD1; V gene: TRBV9; clone size: NA
CDR3 DNA: TGCAGCGTTGAATTGGACAGGGGGCCCACTGAAGCTTTCTTT; CDR3 protein: CSVELDRGPTEAFF; J gene: TRBJ1-1; D gene: TRBD1; V gene: TRBV29-1; clone size: NA
CDR3 DNA: TGTGCCAGCAGTGAAAGACCCCTAGCGCCCAATGAGCAGTTCTTC; CDR3 protein: CASSERPLAPNEQFF; J gene: TRBJ2-1; D gene: NA; V gene: TRBV25-1; clone size: NA
CDR3 DNA: TGTGCCAGCAGCACGAGAGGGGGTCCATACAATGAGCAGTTCTTC; CDR3 protein: CASSTRGGPYNEQFF; J gene: TRBJ2-1; D gene: NA; V gene: TRBV7-9; clone size: NA
CDR3 DNA: TGTGCCAGCAGCTCGAAACCTTGGGACAGGGCGAACACTGAAGCTTTCTTT; CDR3 protein: CASSSKPWDRANTEAFF; J gene: TRBJ1-1; D gene: TRBD1; V gene: TRBV7-9; clone size: NA
CDR3 DNA: TGTGCCAGTAGTATGTTTGGGGGGGCTTACGAGCAGTACTTC; CDR3 protein: CASSMFGGAYEQYF; J gene: TRBJ2-7; D gene: NA; V gene: TRBV19; clone size: NA
CDR3 DNA: TGTGCCAGCAGCATCGCGGGGAATTATGGCTACACCTTC; CDR3 protein: CASSIAGNYGYTF; J gene: TRBJ1-2; D gene: NA; V gene: TRBV5-4; clone size: NA
CDR3 DNA: TGTGCCAGCAGGACATTAGTTGCAGATACGCAGTATTTT; CDR3 protein: CASRTLVADTQYF; J gene: TRBJ2-3; D gene: NA; V gene: TRBV6-1; clone size: NA
CDR3 DNA: TGTGCCAGCAGCCCGTTGGGCAGGGGGAGCGAAGCTTTCTTT; CDR3 protein: CASSPLGRGSEAFF; J gene: TRBJ1-1; D gene: TRBD1; V gene: TRBV5-6; clone size: NA
CDR3 DNA: TGTGCCAGCAGCATCCCGGGACAGGGACGCTATGGCTACACCTTC; CDR3 protein: CASSIPGQGRYGYTF; J gene: TRBJ1-2; D gene: TRBD1; V gene: TRBV7-2; clone size: NA
CDR3 DNA: TGCGCCAGCAGCCGGAGCTACGAGCAGTACTTC; CDR3 protein: CASSRSYEQYF; J gene: TRBJ2-7; D gene: NA; V gene: TRBV5-1; clone size: once
CDR3 DNA: TGTGCCTGGAGTGTAGGGGGGGGCGCTGCCTACGAGCAGTACTTC; CDR3 protein: CAWSVGGGAAYEQYF; J gene: TRBJ2-7; D gene: NA; V gene: TRBV30; clone size: NA
CDR3 DNA: TGTGCCAGTCTCGGACAGGCTCACACAGATACGCAGTATTTT; CDR3 protein: CASLGQAHTDTQYF; J gene: TRBJ2-3; D gene: TRBD1; V gene: TRBV6-5; clone size: NA
CDR3 DNA: TGCAGCGTTGAGTCGGGGTTAGATACGCAGTATTTT; CDR3 protein: CSVESGLDTQYF; J gene: TRBJ2-3; D gene: NA; V gene: TRBV29-1; clone size: once
CDR3 DNA: TGCGCCAGCAGCCAAGACCCTCAGGACTACGAGCAGTACTTC; CDR3 protein: CASSQDPQDYEQYF; J gene: TRBJ2-7; D gene: NA; V gene: TRBV4-3; clone size: NA
CDR3 DNA: TGTGCCAGCAGCTTGGTGAGGGGTACAGGGCAAGGAAACACCATATATTTT; CDR3 protein: CASSLVRGTGQGNTIYF; J gene: TRBJ1-3; D gene: NA; V gene: TRBV5-4; clone size: NA
CDR3 DNA: TGCGCCAGCAGCTTTACCCGACAGGGTTCGGCAAACATTCAGTACTTC; CDR3 protein: CASSFTRQGSANIQYF; J gene: TRBJ2-4; D gene: TRBD1; V gene: TRBV5-1; clone size: NA
CDR3 DNA: TGTGCCAGCAGCTTAGTAGGGACAGGGATAAACTATGGCTACACCTTC; CDR3 protein: CASSLVGTGINYGYTF; J gene: TRBJ1-2; D gene: TRBD1; V gene: TRBV11-2; clone size: NA
CDR3 DNA: TGCGCCAGCAGGCCGACAGGTATGAACACTGAAGCTTTCTTT; CDR3 protein: CASRPTGMNTEAFF; J gene: TRBJ1-1; D gene: NA; V gene: TRBV5-1; clone size: NA
CDR3 DNA: TGTGCCAGCAGCTTAGACCAACGGGGATCAGACAATGAGCAGTTCTTC; CDR3 protein: CASSLDQRGSDNEQFF; J gene: TRBJ2-1; D gene: NA; V gene: TRBV7-8; clone size: NA
CDR3 DNA: TGTGCCAGCAGTTCCCTGGCGGGGGGCTGGCAGCCCCAGCATTTT; CDR3 protein: CASSSLAGGWQPQHF; J gene: TRBJ1-5; D gene: NA; V gene: TRBV27; clone size: once
CDR3 DNA: TGCGCCAGCAGCTCCCTCGGGGGACAGAGCACAGATACGCAGTATTTT; CDR3 protein: CASSSLGGQSTDTQYF; J gene: TRBJ2-3; D gene: NA; V gene: TRBV5-1; clone size: NA
CDR3 DNA: TGTGCCAGCAGTTTCTACACAGGAACCTACGAGCAGTACTTC; CDR3 protein: CASSFYTGTYEQYF; J gene: TRBJ2-7; D gene: NA; V gene: TRBV28; clone size: once
CDR3 DNA: TGTGCCAGTCGGGACAGACCTGGGGCCAACGTCCTGACTTTC; CDR3 protein: CASRDRPGANVLTF; J gene: TRBJ2-6; D gene: TRBD1; V gene: TRBV27; clone size: NA
CDR3 DNA: TGTGCCAGCAAGGGGTACGACAAAAACATTCAGTACTTC; CDR3 protein: CASKGYDKNIQYF; J gene: TRBJ2-4; D gene: NA; V gene: TRBV6-6; clone size: NA
CDR3 DNA: TGTGCCAGCAGGATCGGGACAGGGGGCTTCATTCAGTACTTC; CDR3 protein: CASRIGTGGFIQYF; J gene: TRBJ2-4; D gene: TRBD1; V gene: TRBV2; clone size: NA
CDR3 DNA: TGTGCCAGCTCACCGGACAGGCTTAGCAATCAGCCCCAGCATTTT; CDR3 protein: CASSPDRLSNQPQHF; J gene: TRBJ1-5; D gene: TRBD1; V gene: TRBV18; clone size: NA
CDR3 DNA: TGTGCCAGCAGCGCACCGGGACAGGGCCCTGCTGAAGCTTTCTTT; CDR3 protein: CASSAPGQGPAEAFF; J gene: TRBJ1-1; D gene: TRBD1; V gene: TRBV9; clone size: NA
CDR3 DNA: TGTGCCAGCACGCCGGGACAGGGCAGAGCCGGGGAGCTGTTTTTT; CDR3 protein: CASTPGQGRAGELFF; J gene: TRBJ2-2; D gene: TRBD1; V gene: TRBV5-6; clone size: NA
CDR3 DNA: TGTGCCAGCCCAGGGAGGGTGAGGCCAGCTAACTATGGCTACACCTTC; CDR3 protein: CASPGRVRPANYGYTF; J gene: TRBJ1-2; D gene: NA; V gene: TRBV28; clone size: NA
CDR3 DNA: TGTGCCAGCAGCGTGGGGTCGACAGGCTCCTACGAGCAGTACTTC; CDR3 protein: CASSVGSTGSYEQYF; J gene: TRBJ2-7; D gene: NA; V gene: TRBV9; clone size: NA
CDR3 DNA: TGTGCCAGCAGTTTATATTGGAGGGACCCAAACCCGGAGACCCAGTACTTC; CDR3 protein: CASSLYWRDPNPETQYF; J gene: TRBJ2-5; D gene: NA; V gene: TRBV27; clone size: NA
CDR3 DNA: TGTGCCAGCAGTTTACAGGGGGTGAGCAATCAGCCCCAGCATTTT; CDR3 protein: CASSLQGVSNQPQHF; J gene: TRBJ1-5; D gene: TRBD1; V gene: TRBV28; clone size: NA
CDR3 DNA: TGTGCCAGCGAGCCGGGACAGCTGACGAACACCGGGGAGCTGTTTTTT; CDR3 protein: CASEPGQLTNTGELFF; J gene: TRBJ2-2; D gene: TRBD1; V gene: TRBV9; clone size: few
CDR3 DNA: TGTGCCAGCAGTTACAAGGACTTATACACCTTC; CDR3 protein: CASSYKDLYTF; J gene: TRBJ1-2; D gene: NA; V gene: TRBV6-6; clone size: NA
CDR3 DNA: TGCGCCAGCAGCGTAACAGGGCAGGGAGAGACCCAGTACTTC; CDR3 protein: CASSVTGQGETQYF; J gene: TRBJ2-5; D gene: NA; V gene: TRBV5-1; clone size: NA